The 16 T cell receptor beta chains given below trace back to one sample, sequenced in a study of blood T cell repertoires in COVID-19. Assay used: immunoSEQ multiplex PCR; TCRdb lists only in-frame clones, some missing. The profile covers some 170,000 clones, with roughly 82% appearing a single time and about 8.4% taken by the ten largest. Sequencing was carried out using peripheral blood. These receptors originate from a woman in her 70s with acute or convalescent COVID-19.

The rearrangement uses TRBV6-5 and TRBJ2-5; 8 bases are a match to TRBD1. The CDR3 loop spans 14 amino acids. Looked up from germline, CDR1 is MNHEY and CDR2 is SVGAGI. V dropped 6 bases and J dropped 4; count of bases not matched to a gene: 7. The CDR3 loop is CASSRGPQGETQYF. Written as DNA, the CDR3 is TGTGCCAGCAGCAGGGGGCCCCAGGGAGAGACCCAGTACTTC.

This clone occurred a few times. The chain combines TRBV4-3 with TRBJ2-4, with 9 nucleotides matching TRBD2. Trimming removed 0 bases from V and 0 bases from J; junction bases left unmatched: 12. CDR1 and CDR2 (germline): LGHNA, YSLEER. The CDR3 runs 20 residues. In DNA form, the CDR3 reads TGCGCCAGCAGCCAAGATTGGGAGACTAGCGGCTATCTAGCCAAAAACATTCAGTACTTC. Protein product: CASSQDWETSGYLAKNIQYF.

The genes are TRBV15 and TRBJ2-3; 10 nucleotides line up with TRBD2. The CDR3 totals 18 residues. With V trimmed by 1 base and J by 1 base, 8 bases remained unmatched. Germline CDR1 reads LNHNV; CDR2 reads YYDKDF (reference sequence). The CDR3 region has the DNA TGTGCCACCAGCAGAGCGGCTAGCGGGAGAAAGGGCACAGATACGCAGTATTTT. Translation gives CATSRAASGRKGTDTQYF.

The CDR3 is CASSVQGQTYGYTF. The CDR3 coding sequence is TGCGCCAGCAGCGTGCAGGGGCAGACCTATGGCTACACCTTC. V is TRBV5-1 and J is TRBJ1-2; D may be TRBD1 (6 bases). The CDR3 has 14 residues. V was cut by 4 bases and J by 4 bases, with 14 bases left in between. CDR1 is SGHRS, CDR2 YFSETQ, per germline.

This clone has a handful of counts. The J gene is TRBJ1-1, the V gene TRBV4-1; no definite D call. Trimming removed 1 base from V and 4 bases from J, with 13 bases in between. In germline, CDR1 is MGHRA, CDR2 YSYEKL. The CDR3 is made up of 15 amino acids. The chain's CDR3 is CASSQGVRSSTEAFF. The DNA for the CDR3 is TGCGCCAGCAGCCAAGGAGTCCGGAGTAGCACTGAAGCTTTCTTT.

The V gene is TRBV7-6, the J gene TRBJ1-2; the D is unclear. This CDR3 spans 15 amino acids. CDR1 SGHVS and CDR2 FNYEAQ come from the germline V gene. V lost 5 bases, J lost 1 base, and 14 bases lay in between. The CDR3 spells CASSPGEGLNYGYTF. The CDR3 bases are TGTGCCAGCAGCCCTGGGGAGGGTCTTAACTATGGCTACACCTTC. The variable domain in full, completed from reference TRBV7-6 and TRBJ1-2, reads GAGVSQSPRYKVTKRGQDVALRCDPISGHVSLYWYRQALGQGPEFLTYFNYEAQQDKSGLPNDRFSAERPEGSISTLTIQRTEQRDSAMYRCASSPGEGLNYGYTFGSGTRLTVV.

As for this clone: Other nucleotide sequences from this sample produce the same CDR3. The rearrangement uses TRBV18 and TRBJ2-3; a possible D gene is TRBD2 (5 bases). The CDR3 runs 13 residues. Per germline, CDR1 KGHSH and CDR2 LQKENI. V gave up 3 bases and J gave up 3 bases, with 7 bases separating them. The CDR3 DNA is TGTGCCAGCTCACCCTCGGGGACAGATACGCAGTATTTT. Protein: CASSPSGTDTQYF.

Here the CDR3 DNA reads TGCGCCAGCAGCCAAGGACAGTTCTCTGGAAACACCATATATTTT. Translated: CASSQGQFSGNTIYF. The gene calls are TRBV4-3 and TRBJ1-3, with D possibly being TRBD1 (5 bases). Germline V lookup: CDR1 LGHNA, CDR2 YSLEER. Trimming removed 1 base from V and 0 bases from J, with 7 bases in between. The CDR3 is made up of 15 amino acids.

This clone was seen once. The CDR3 spells CASAANPHGEGETQYF. CDR3 nucleotide sequence: TGTGCCAGCGCCGCCAACCCTCACGGGGAAGGAGAGACCCAGTACTTC. The chain is built from TRBV5-4 and TRBJ2-5, with D perhaps TRBD2 (5 bases). Germline CDR1 reads SGHNT; CDR2 reads YYREEE (reference sequence). The CDR3 has 16 amino acids. The ends were cut back, 7 bases at V and 4 bases at J, with 23 bases in the middle. The full variable domain, rest sourced from reference TRBV5-4 and TRBJ2-5, is ETGVTQSPTHLIKTRGQQVTLRCSSQSGHNTVSWYQQALGQGPQFIFQYYREEENGRGNFPPRFSGLQFPNYSSELNVNALELDDSALYLCASAANPHGEGETQYFGPGTRLLVL.

The rearrangement links TRBV15 to TRBJ2-3; 9 positions agree with TRBD1. V lost 0 bases, J lost 2 bases, and 6 bases stayed unmatched. CDR1 is LNHNV, CDR2 YYDKDF, per germline (reference sequence). The CDR3 covers 17 residues. This CDR3 is CATSRDRGQGVTDTQYF. The CDR3 bases are TGTGCCACCAGCAGAGATCGGGGACAGGGCGTCACAGATACGCAGTATTTT.

This clone has just one count. The chain carries TRBV27 and TRBJ2-7; 9 bases match TRBD1. Germline V lookup: CDR1 MNHEY, CDR2 SMNVEV (reference sequence). V gave up 4 bases and J gave up 3 bases; unmatched junction bases: 7. The CDR3 consists of 15 residues. The DNA for the CDR3 is TGTGCCAGCAGTTACACCGGGACAGGGATCTACGAGCAGTACTTC. Protein sequence: CASSYTGTGIYEQYF.

The J gene is TRBJ2-3, the V gene TRBV7-2; TRBD2 matches at 12 bases. Looked up from germline, CDR1 is SGHTA and CDR2 is FQGNSA. The V and J ends lost 3 bases and 4 bases, in that order; junction bases with no gene match: 8. This CDR3 contains 17 residues. The CDR3 here is CASSFLLAGGLSDTQYF. CDR3 bases: TGTGCCAGCAGCTTCCTACTAGCGGGAGGTTTGTCAGATACGCAGTATTTT.

This chain joins TRBV5-5 and TRBJ2-2, with 9 bases lining up with TRBD2. The trim removed 1 base at V and 3 bases at J, leaving 1 base unmatched. This CDR3 is 15 amino acids long. Germline CDR1 and CDR2: SGHKS and YYEKEE (reference sequence). CDR3 loop: CASSLRLADTGELFF. CDR3 nucleotides: TGTGCCAGCAGCTTGCGACTAGCGGACACCGGGGAGCTGTTTTTT.

V and J are TRBV2 and TRBJ2-1, with 7 bases fitting TRBD2. V gave up 6 bases and J gave up 7 bases; unmatched junction bases: 9. CDR1 SNHLY and CDR2 FYNNEI come from the germline V gene. The CDR3 has 14 amino acids. CDR3 DNA sequence: TGTGCCAGCAGCTTAAGCGGGCGGGGGAATGAGCAGTTCTTC. Protein sequence: CASSLSGRGNEQFF.

This clone was observed a single time. This sequence joins TRBV28 and TRBJ2-3; TRBD2 is a possible D gene (5 bases). The CDR3 runs 15 residues. CDR1 MDHEN and CDR2 SYDVKM come from the germline V gene. Deletions cut 3 bases from V and 1 base from J, with 11 bases between. The CDR3 loop reads CASSFRGVGTDTQYF. In DNA form, the CDR3 reads TGTGCCAGCAGTTTTCGGGGAGTTGGCACAGATACGCAGTATTTT.

The rearrangement links TRBV18 to TRBJ1-1; 7 bases map to TRBD1. In germline, CDR1 is KGHSH, CDR2 LQKENI. The V and J ends lost 2 bases and 6 bases, in that order; junction bases with no gene match: 6. The CDR3 totals 14 residues. CDR3 sequence reads: CASSPEQGSAEAFF. The CDR3 DNA is TGTGCCAGCTCACCAGAACAGGGGAGCGCTGAAGCTTTCTTT. Complete variable domain (other parts from reference TRBV18 and TRBJ1-1): NAGVMQNPRHLVRRRGQEARLRCSPMKGHSHVYWYRQLPEEGLKFMVYLQKENIIDESGMPKERFSAEFPKEGPSILRIQQVVRGDSAAYFCASSPEQGSAEAFFGQGTRLTVV.